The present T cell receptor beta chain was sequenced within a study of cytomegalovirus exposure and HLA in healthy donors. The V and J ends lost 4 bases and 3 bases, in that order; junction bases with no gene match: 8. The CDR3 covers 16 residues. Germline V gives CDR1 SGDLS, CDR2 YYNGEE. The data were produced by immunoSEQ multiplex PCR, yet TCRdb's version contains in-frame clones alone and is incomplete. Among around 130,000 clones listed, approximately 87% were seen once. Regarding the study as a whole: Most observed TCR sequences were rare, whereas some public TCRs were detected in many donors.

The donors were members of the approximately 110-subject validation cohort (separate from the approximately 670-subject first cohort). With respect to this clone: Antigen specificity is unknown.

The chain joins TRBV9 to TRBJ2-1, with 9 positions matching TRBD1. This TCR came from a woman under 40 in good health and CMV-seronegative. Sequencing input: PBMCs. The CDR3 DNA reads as TGTGCCAGCAGCCTCTGGGACAGGGTAAACTACAATGAGCAGTTCTTC. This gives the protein CASSLWDRVNYNEQFF.